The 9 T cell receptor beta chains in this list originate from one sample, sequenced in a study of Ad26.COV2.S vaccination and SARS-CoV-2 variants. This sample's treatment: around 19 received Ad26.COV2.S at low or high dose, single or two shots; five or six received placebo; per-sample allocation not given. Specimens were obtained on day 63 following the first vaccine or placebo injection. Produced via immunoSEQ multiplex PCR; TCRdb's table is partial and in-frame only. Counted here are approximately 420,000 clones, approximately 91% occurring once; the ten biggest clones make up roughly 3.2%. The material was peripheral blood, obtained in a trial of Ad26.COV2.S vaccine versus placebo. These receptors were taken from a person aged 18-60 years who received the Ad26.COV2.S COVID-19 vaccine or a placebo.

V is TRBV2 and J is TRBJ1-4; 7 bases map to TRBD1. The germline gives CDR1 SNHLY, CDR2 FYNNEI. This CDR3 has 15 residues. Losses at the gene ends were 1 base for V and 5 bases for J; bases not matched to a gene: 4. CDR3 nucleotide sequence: TGTGCCAGCAGTGAAGTGCGGACAGGAAATGAAAAACTGTTTTTT. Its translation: CASSEVRTGNEKLFF.

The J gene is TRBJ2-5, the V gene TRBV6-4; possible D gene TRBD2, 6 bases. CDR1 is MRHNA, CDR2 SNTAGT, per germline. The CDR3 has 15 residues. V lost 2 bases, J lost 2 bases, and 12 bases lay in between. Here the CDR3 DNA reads TGTGCCAGCAGTGACGGGGGGATTCGGCAAGAGACCCAGTACTTC. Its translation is CASSDGGIRQETQYF.

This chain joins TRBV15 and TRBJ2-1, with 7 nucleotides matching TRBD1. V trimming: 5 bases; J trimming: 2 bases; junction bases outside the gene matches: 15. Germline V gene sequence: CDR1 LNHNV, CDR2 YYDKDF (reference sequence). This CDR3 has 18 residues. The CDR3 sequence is CATSQGQQTQGAYNEQFF. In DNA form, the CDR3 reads TGTGCCACCAGCCAGGGACAGCAAACCCAGGGGGCCTACAATGAGCAGTTCTTC.

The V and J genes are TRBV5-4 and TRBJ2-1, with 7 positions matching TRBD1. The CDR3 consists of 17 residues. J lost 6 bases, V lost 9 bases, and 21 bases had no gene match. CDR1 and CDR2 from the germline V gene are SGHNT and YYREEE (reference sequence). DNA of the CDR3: TGTGCCACCAAGCTTGTAGAGTATGAGGGACAGCCCAATGAGCAGTTCTTC. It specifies CATKLVEYEGQPNEQFF.

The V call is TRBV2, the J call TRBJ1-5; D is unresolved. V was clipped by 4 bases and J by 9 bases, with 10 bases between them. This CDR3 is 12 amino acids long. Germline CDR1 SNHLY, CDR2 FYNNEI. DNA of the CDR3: TGTGCCAGCAGTGGGGATAGTTGGCCCCAGCATTTT. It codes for CASSGDSWPQHF.

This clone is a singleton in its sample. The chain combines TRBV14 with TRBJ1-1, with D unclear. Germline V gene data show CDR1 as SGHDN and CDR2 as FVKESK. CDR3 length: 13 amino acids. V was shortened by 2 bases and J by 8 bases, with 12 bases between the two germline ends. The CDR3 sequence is CASSQTEQTEAFF. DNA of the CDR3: TGTGCCAGCAGCCAAACCGAACAGACCGAAGCTTTCTTT.

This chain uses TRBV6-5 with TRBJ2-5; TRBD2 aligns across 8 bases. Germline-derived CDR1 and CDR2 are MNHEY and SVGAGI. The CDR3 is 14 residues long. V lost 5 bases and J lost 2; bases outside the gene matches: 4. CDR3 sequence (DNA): TGTGCCAGCAGTCCGCGGGGGGCACAAGAGACCCAGTACTTC. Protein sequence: CASSPRGAQETQYF.

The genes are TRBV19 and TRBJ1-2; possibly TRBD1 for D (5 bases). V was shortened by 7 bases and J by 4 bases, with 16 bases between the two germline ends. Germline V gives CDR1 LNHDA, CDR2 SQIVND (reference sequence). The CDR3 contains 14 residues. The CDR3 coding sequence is TGTGCCAGTAATAAAGGGGCAAGAAGCTATGGCTACACCTTC. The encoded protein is CASNKGARSYGYTF.

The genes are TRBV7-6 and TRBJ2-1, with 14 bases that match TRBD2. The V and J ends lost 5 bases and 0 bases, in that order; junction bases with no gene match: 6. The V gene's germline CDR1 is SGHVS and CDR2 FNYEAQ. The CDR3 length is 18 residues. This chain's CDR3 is CASSPRTSGGRSYNEQFF. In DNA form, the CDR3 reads TGTGCCAGCAGCCCCCGGACTAGCGGGGGGCGCTCCTACAATGAGCAGTTCTTC.